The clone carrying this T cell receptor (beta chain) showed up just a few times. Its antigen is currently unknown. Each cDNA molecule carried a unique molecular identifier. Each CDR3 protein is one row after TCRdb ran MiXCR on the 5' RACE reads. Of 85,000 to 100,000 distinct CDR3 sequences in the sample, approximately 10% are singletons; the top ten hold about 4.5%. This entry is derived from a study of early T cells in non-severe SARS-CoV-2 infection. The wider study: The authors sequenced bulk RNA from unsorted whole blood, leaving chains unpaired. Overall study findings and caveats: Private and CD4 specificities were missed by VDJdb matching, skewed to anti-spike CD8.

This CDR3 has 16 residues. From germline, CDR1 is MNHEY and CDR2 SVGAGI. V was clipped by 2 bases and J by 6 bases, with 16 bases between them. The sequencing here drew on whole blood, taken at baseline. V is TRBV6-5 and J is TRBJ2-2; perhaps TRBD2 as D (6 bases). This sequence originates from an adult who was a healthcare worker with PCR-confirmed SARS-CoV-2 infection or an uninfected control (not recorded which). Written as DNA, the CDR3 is TGTGCCAGCAGTTACCGTGGCGCAGGGAGGCCCGGGGAGCTGTTTTTT. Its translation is CASSYRGAGRPGELFF.